This TCR beta chain is drawn from a study of T-cell reconstitution after alpha-beta-depleted transplantation in children. The CDR3 extends over 16 amino acids. The germline V gene has CDR1 DFQATT and CDR2 SNEGSKA (reference sequence). The germline V and J ends were trimmed by 0 bases and 1 base, with 16 bases remaining between them. This sample's TCRbeta library carried unique molecular identifier barcodes. TCRdb reprocessed the PCR reads with MiXCR, giving one entry per CDR3 protein. The sample comprises about 500,000 distinct CDR3 sequences, roughly an eighth of which are singletons, and 13% to 15% rests with the top ten.

Sequencing used PBMCs, mostly from graft donor cells, obtained 180 days after TCRalphabeta/CD19-depleted stem cell transplant. The sequence came from a female patient under 10 years old who had a stem cell transplant for aplastic anemia, so the T cells may come from the graft donor. J is TRBJ2-7 and V is TRBV20-1; D possibly uses TRBD1 or TRBD2 (5 bases each). CDR3 coding DNA: TGCAGTGCTAGAGATAGGTGGAGGACACCTTCCTACGAGCAGTACTTC. Encoded protein: CSARDRWRTPSYEQYF.